The 6 T cell receptor beta chains below come from one sample, sequenced in a study of cytomegalovirus exposure and HLA in healthy donors. Use of 60 Vbeta and 13 Jbeta primers characterized the PCR. Clones were read by immunoSEQ multiplex PCR, and TCRdb kept only the in-frame ones, dropping some. The sample comprises about 160,000 clones, about 85% of which are singletons, and more than 2% rests with the top ten. The specimen was PBMCs. The source is a man aged 18 to 30 in good health and CMV-seropositive.

The chain employs TRBV7-8 and TRBJ2-1; the match to TRBD1 covers 7 bases. Per germline, CDR1 SGHVS and CDR2 FQNEAQ. J lost 4 bases, V lost 0 bases, and 0 bases had no gene match. CDR3 length: 14 amino acids. The CDR3 is CASSLAGQYNEQFF. In DNA form, the CDR3 reads TGTGCCAGCAGCTTAGCGGGACAGTACAATGAGCAGTTCTTC.

This chain uses TRBV29-1 with TRBJ1-2; D is uncertain. Germline V gives CDR1 SQVTM, CDR2 ANQGSEA. V lost 4 bases and J 4 bases, leaving 19 bases between the germline ends. The CDR3 spans 15 residues. This CDR3 is CSVVKEEEGGYGYTF. The DNA for the CDR3 is TGCAGCGTTGTAAAGGAGGAGGAGGGAGGCTATGGCTACACCTTC.

V and J are TRBV2 and TRBJ1-1, with a possible D match to TRBD1 (6 bases). V was clipped by 7 bases and J by 9 bases, with 12 bases between them. CDR3 length equals 11 residues. CDR1 SNHLY and CDR2 FYNNEI come from the germline V gene. CDR3 amino acids: CASKGGGQAFF. The DNA for the CDR3 is TGTGCCAGCAAAGGCGGGGGGCAAGCTTTCTTT.

This chain connects TRBV5-1 to TRBJ2-5, with TRBD1 matching over 9 bases. With V trimmed by 4 bases and J by 0 bases, 4 bases remained unmatched. The CDR3 runs 15 residues. The germline gives CDR1 SGHRS, CDR2 YFSETQ. The CDR3 is CASSLGQGYQETQYF. The CDR3 coding sequence is TGCGCCAGCAGCCTAGGACAGGGGTACCAAGAGACCCAGTACTTC.

This clone was counted once. This chain uses TRBV9 with TRBJ2-3; perhaps TRBD1 as D (6 bases). V was clipped by 4 bases and J by 1 base, with 13 bases between them. Germline V gives CDR1 SGDLS, CDR2 YYNGEE. CDR3 length: 15 residues. The DNA of the CDR3 is TGTGCCAGCAGCTCCACAGGGCTAGGCACAGATACGCAGTATTTT. Translation: CASSSTGLGTDTQYF.

The sample holds a few counts of this clone. The J gene is TRBJ2-3, the V gene TRBV7-2; D is unresolved. The V and J ends lost 5 bases and 7 bases respectively, with 10 bases between them. The CDR3 is made up of 12 amino acids. The V gene's germline CDR1 is SGHTA and CDR2 FQGNSA. The CDR3 DNA reads TGTGCCAGCAGCCCGAGTGCAAATACGCAGTATTTT. Its translation: CASSPSANTQYF.